This is a list of T cell receptor beta chains from one sample in a study of cytomegalovirus exposure and HLA in healthy donors. This table comes from immunoSEQ multiplex PCR, and its TCRdb copy is limited to in-frame clones, with some not included. The table lists over 150,000 clones, 82% of them singletons, with about 0.094% in the top ten. The sequenced sample was PBMCs. All receptors derive from a boy younger than 10 in good health and CMV-seronegative. Both conserved end residues are part of each CDR3. A D gene is named only where the DNA matches it firmly. Clone size is given for some rows only: seen once, a few or many times, or a class if the clone is expanded.

d_gene,abundance,v_gene,j_gene,CDR3aa,CDR3nt
-,-,TRBV5-1,TRBJ1-1,CASVNTPEGTEAFF,TGCGCCAGCGTCAATACACCCGAGGGTACTGAAGCTTTCTTT
-,once,TRBV5-1,TRBJ2-7,CASSLEGGGGEQYF,TGCGCCAGCAGCTTGGAGGGAGGGGGGGGCGAGCAGTACTTC
-,-,TRBV6-6,TRBJ1-2,CASSLRRHEVGYTF,TGTGCCAGCAGTTTAAGACGGCACGAGGTCGGCTACACCTTC
-,-,TRBV6-1,TRBJ1-5,CASRGDNSNQPQHF,TGTGCCAGCAGGGGAGACAATAGCAATCAGCCCCAGCATTTT
-,-,TRBV6-5,TRBJ1-2,CASSYSVDTLNYGYTF,TGTGCCAGCAGTTACTCGGTCGACACCCTCAACTATGGCTACACCTTC
-,-,TRBV18,TRBJ1-2,CASSPRPGPIGGYTF,TGTGCCAGCTCACCACGCCCAGGCCCTATCGGTGGCTACACCTTC
-,-,TRBV5-4,TRBJ1-3,CASSRLSGTKSGNTIYF,TGTGCCAGCAGTCGTCTATCCGGGACAAAGTCCGGAAACACCATATATTTT
-,-,TRBV18,TRBJ2-7,CASSPLHGGRPYEQYF,TGTGCCAGCTCACCCCTTCATGGAGGGAGGCCCTACGAGCAGTACTTC
-,-,TRBV7-6,TRBJ2-3,CASTPTAGQTDTQYF,TGTGCCAGCACCCCCACCGCGGGGCAGACAGATACGCAGTATTTT
TRBD2,-,TRBV11-2,TRBJ2-7,CASSPSGGRGVSSYEQYF,TGTGCCAGCAGCCCGTCGGGTGGGCGGGGGGTCAGCTCCTACGAGCAGTACTTC
-,few,TRBV13,TRBJ2-2,CASSFTFPGGDTGELFF,TGTGCCAGCAGCTTCACCTTCCCAGGAGGCGACACCGGGGAGCTGTTTTTT
-,-,TRBV27,TRBJ1-2,CASSFGGGSSYGYTF,TGTGCCAGCAGTTTCGGGGGGGGGTCGTCATATGGCTACACCTTC
TRBD1,-,TRBV6-5,TRBJ1-1,CASSSRDRANTEAFF,TGTGCCAGCAGTTCCCGGGACAGGGCGAACACTGAAGCTTTCTTT
TRBD1,-,TRBV5-6,TRBJ1-2,CASSPGQGTWGYTF,TGTGCCAGCAGCCCGGGACAGGGCACCTGGGGCTACACCTTC
-,-,TRBV29-1,TRBJ2-1,CSVGFRGNEQFF,TGCAGCGTTGGTTTTCGGGGAAATGAGCAGTTCTTC
-,-,TRBV4-2,TRBJ2-7,CASSQDSSGVSSYEQYF,TGTGCCAGCAGCCAAGATTCATCCGGGGTCAGCTCCTACGAGCAGTACTTC
-,-,TRBV6-1,TRBJ2-1,CASSISYNEQFF,TGTGCCAGCAGTATCAGCTACAATGAGCAGTTCTTC
-,-,TRBV6-4,TRBJ1-2,CASTHFRGLDTLGYTF,TGTGCCAGCACTCATTTCAGGGGCCTCGACACGCTGGGCTACACCTTC
-,-,TRBV5-1,TRBJ1-1,CASSPEGGARTEAFF,TGCGCCAGCAGCCCCGAGGGCGGGGCGCGGACTGAAGCTTTCTTT
-,-,TRBV6-1,TRBJ2-5,CASTEWGEQETQYF,TGTGCCAGCACCGAGTGGGGGGAACAAGAGACCCAGTACTTC
TRBD1,-,TRBV5-1,TRBJ2-7,CASSWGQGFDEQYF,TGCGCCAGCAGCTGGGGACAGGGGTTTGACGAGCAGTACTTC
TRBD1,-,TRBV11-2,TRBJ2-7,CASSLETGGYEQYF,TGTGCCAGCAGCTTAGAAACAGGGGGGTACGAGCAGTACTTC
-,-,TRBV7-7,TRBJ1-2,CASSLADTTNYGYTF,TGTGCTAGCAGCTTAGCGGACACTACTAACTATGGCTACACCTTC
TRBD2,-,TRBV11-3,TRBJ2-1,CASSLTSGGLVEQFF,TGTGCCAGCAGCTTGACTAGCGGGGGCCTAGTTGAGCAGTTCTTC
-,-,TRBV6-1,TRBJ1-1,CASRADRYTEAFF,TGTGCCAGCAGAGCGGACAGATACACTGAAGCTTTCTTT
TRBD1,-,TRBV7-2,TRBJ1-6,CASSTGQGKSSPLHF,TGTGCCAGCAGCACCGGACAGGGAAAGAGTTCACCCCTCCACTTT
TRBD1,-,TRBV2,TRBJ1-1,CASTLGTGGMNTEAFF,TGTGCCAGCACTTTAGGAACAGGGGGAATGAACACTGAAGCTTTCTTT
-,-,TRBV5-1,TRBJ2-2,CASDTGQNTGELFF,TGCGCCAGTGACACAGGCCAAAACACCGGGGAGCTGTTTTTT
-,-,TRBV28,TRBJ1-5,CASGRGRNQPQHF,TGTGCCAGCGGGCGGGGGAGGAATCAGCCCCAGCATTTT
-,-,TRBV4-3,TRBJ1-1,CASSQDRDFGGTEAFF,TGCGCCAGCAGCCAAGATCGAGACTTCGGGGGTACTGAAGCTTTCTTT
-,-,TRBV5-1,TRBJ2-7,CATRTDSSYEQYF,TGCGCCACCAGGACAGACAGCTCCTACGAGCAGTACTTC
-,-,TRBV9,TRBJ2-5,CASSSRDLETQYF,TGTGCCAGCAGCTCCCGGGACTTAGAGACCCAGTACTTC
TRBD1,-,TRBV4-2,TRBJ1-6,CASSFPRQGQDSPLHF,TGTGCCAGCAGTTTCCCACGACAGGGCCAGGATTCACCCCTCCACTTT
-,-,TRBV5-1,TRBJ1-3,CASSLGRVSGNTIYF,TGCGCCAGCAGCTTGGGTAGAGTTTCTGGAAACACCATATATTTT
-,-,TRBV4-1,TRBJ2-7,CASSPLFLEVNEQYF,TGCGCCAGCAGCCCCCTATTTCTCGAGGTGAACGAGCAGTACTTC
-,few,TRBV11-1,TRBJ2-5,CASSDGSAQETQYF,TGTGCCAGCAGCGACGGGTCAGCTCAAGAGACCCAGTACTTC
-,few,TRBV9,TRBJ1-2,CASSAGQRANYGYTF,TGTGCCAGCAGCGCCGGTCAGAGGGCTAACTATGGCTACACCTTC
-,-,TRBV6-6,TRBJ1-4,CASKGQKTNEKLFF,TGTGCCAGCAAGGGACAAAAAACTAATGAAAAACTGTTTTTT
TRBD1,-,TRBV7-8,TRBJ2-7,CASSRTGVAEQYF,TGTGCCAGCAGCCGCACAGGGGTCGCGGAGCAGTACTTC
-,-,TRBV7-9,TRBJ1-6,CASSLGGDRAGIYNSPLHF,TGTGCCAGCAGCTTAGGCGGCGATCGGGCAGGGATCTATAATTCACCCCTCCACTTT
-,-,TRBV6-6,TRBJ1-3,CASRTPEDLKNTIYF,TGTGCCAGCCGTACCCCGGAGGACTTAAAAAACACCATATATTTT
-,-,TRBV27,TRBJ2-5,CASSLSAVQETQYF,TGTGCCAGCAGTTTATCGGCGGTACAAGAGACCCAGTACTTC
-,-,TRBV7-2,TRBJ2-3,CASSLGGGEDTQYF,TGTGCCAGCAGCTTAGGGGGCGGTGAAGATACGCAGTATTTT
-,-,TRBV6-6,TRBJ1-5,CASTLTGYYSNQPQHF,TGTGCCAGCACCCTCACGGGGTATTATAGCAATCAGCCCCAGCATTTT
TRBD1,once,TRBV6-1,TRBJ1-1,CASSGTTGGTEAFF,TGTGCCAGCAGTGGCACTACAGGGGGAACTGAAGCTTTCTTT
-,-,TRBV27,TRBJ2-5,CASSPRLGAETQYF,TGTGCCAGCAGTCCGCGACTAGGAGCGGAGACCCAGTACTTC
-,-,TRBV9,TRBJ1-1,CASSVLGEGTEAFF,TGTGCCAGCAGCGTCTTAGGGGAGGGAACTGAAGCTTTCTTT
-,-,TRBV19,TRBJ2-3,CASSPPGATSSTDTQYF,TGTGCCAGTAGTCCCCCCGGGGCGACTAGTAGCACAGATACGCAGTATTTT
TRBD1,-,TRBV2,TRBJ2-7,CASSDADRRYTEEQYF,TGTGCCAGCAGCGACGCGGACAGGCGATATACGGAAGAGCAGTACTTC
-,-,TRBV5-4,TRBJ1-2,CASSSTGPPNYGYTF,TGTGCCAGCAGCTCGACAGGTCCCCCTAACTATGGCTACACCTTC
TRBD1,-,TRBV6-1,TRBJ1-2,CASIRQGFYGYTF,TGTGCCAGCATCCGACAGGGGTTCTATGGCTACACCTTC
-,-,TRBV7-9,TRBJ1-5,CASSRESNQPQHF,TGTGCCAGCAGCCGGGAGAGCAATCAGCCCCAGCATTTT
TRBD2,few,TRBV6-5,TRBJ2-3,CASSYLRGVTDTQYF,TGTGCCAGCAGTTACCTGCGGGGGGTCACAGATACGCAGTATTTT
TRBD1,-,TRBV5-6,TRBJ2-5,CASSNTGGETQYF,TGTGCCAGCAGTAATACAGGGGGCGAGACCCAGTACTTC
TRBD1,-,TRBV4-3,TRBJ2-2,CASSQGLWGQRESPNTGELFF,TGCGCCAGCAGCCAAGGGCTATGGGGACAGAGAGAGTCCCCGAACACCGGGGAGCTGTTTTTT
TRBD1,-,TRBV5-1,TRBJ2-7,CASSPPGQGVSEQYF,TGCGCCAGCAGCCCGCCGGGACAGGGGGTATCCGAGCAGTACTTC